A selection of T cell receptor beta chains follows, all from one sample in a study of T cell changes during pregnancy in multiple sclerosis. This table comes from immunoSEQ multiplex PCR, and its TCRdb copy is limited to in-frame clones, with some not included. The table has just under 80,000 clones, about 93% seen once. This material consisted of peripheral blood, taken in the second trimester of pregnancy. All receptors come from a female donor in good health, enrolled as a control in a pregnancy study. Both conserved end residues are part of each CDR3. D genes are given only for firm matches. The listing skips clone size in some rows; elsewhere it reads once, few, many or a size class.

>TRBJ1-1|.|.|TRBV12-5
CASGLGNSEAFF
TGTGCTAGTGGTTTGGGGAATAGCGAAGCTTTCTTT
>TRBJ1-2|once|TRBD1|TRBV19
CASRTTGTGAIYGYTF
TGTGCCAGTAGGACTACCGGGACAGGGGCAATCTATGGCTACACCTTC
>TRBJ2-2|.|.|TRBV15
CATSRALMAGELFF
TGTGCCACCAGCAGGGCTTTGATGGCCGGGGAGCTGTTTTTT
>TRBJ2-1|.|.|TRBV6-5
CASSPTKGAREQFF
TGTGCCAGCAGTCCTACAAAAGGGGCCCGGGAGCAGTTCTTC
>TRBJ1-1|.|.|TRBV27
CASSLGAMNTEAFF
TGTGCCAGCAGTTTAGGAGCAATGAACACTGAAGCTTTCTTT
>TRBJ1-2|.|.|TRBV19
CASSKGQPYGYTF
TGTGCCAGTAGTAAAGGACAGCCCTATGGCTACACCTTC
>TRBJ2-3|.|TRBD2|TRBV11-2
CASSLYSGGTTDTQYF
TGTGCCAGCAGCTTATATAGCGGGGGGACCACAGATACGCAGTATTTT
>TRBJ1-2|.|TRBD1|TRBV14
CASSRDRVSYTF
TGTGCCAGCAGCCGGGACAGGGTCAGCTACACCTTC
>TRBJ2-5|.|.|TRBV29-1
CSVQGGGEGTQYF
TGCAGCGTCCAAGGGGGGGGCGAGGGTACCCAGTACTTC
>TRBJ1-2|.|.|TRBV19
CASSISPEGGAKGYTF
TGTGCCAGTAGTATATCCCCCGAAGGGGGGGCGAAGGGCTACACCTTC
>TRBJ2-2|once|TRBD2|TRBV7-3
CASTPGRGGSGELFF
TGTGCCAGCACCCCTGGGCGGGGGGGGTCCGGGGAGCTGTTTTTT
>TRBJ1-1|few|.|TRBV19
CASSFAGVGAEAFF
TGTGCCAGTAGTTTTGCAGGGGTAGGGGCTGAAGCTTTCTTT
>TRBJ2-3|once|.|TRBV5-4
CASSLATDTQYF
TGTGCCAGCAGCCTCGCGACAGATACGCAGTATTTT
>TRBJ1-1|.|TRBD1|TRBV6-6
CASSGQGATEAFF
TGTGCCAGCAGTGGACAGGGGGCCACTGAAGCTTTCTTT
>TRBJ1-1|few|.|TRBV4-2
CASSQVSRTEAFF
TGTGCCAGCAGCCAAGTATCCAGGACTGAAGCTTTCTTT
>TRBJ1-1|.|.|TRBV7-6
CASSLGGVGNTEAFF
TGTGCCAGCAGTTTAGGGGGGGTAGGGAACACTGAAGCTTTCTTT
>TRBJ1-5|.|TRBD1|TRBV6-5
CASSSDRGGNQPQHF
TGTGCCAGCAGTTCCGACAGGGGAGGCAATCAGCCCCAGCATTTT
>TRBJ2-2|.|.|TRBV5-1
CASSIENTGELFF
TGCGCCAGCAGCATAGAGAACACCGGGGAGCTGTTTTTT
>TRBJ2-2|.|.|TRBV5-1
CASSLSRSRVGTGELFF
TGCGCCAGCAGCTTGTCGAGATCGCGCGTTGGCACCGGGGAGCTGTTTTTT